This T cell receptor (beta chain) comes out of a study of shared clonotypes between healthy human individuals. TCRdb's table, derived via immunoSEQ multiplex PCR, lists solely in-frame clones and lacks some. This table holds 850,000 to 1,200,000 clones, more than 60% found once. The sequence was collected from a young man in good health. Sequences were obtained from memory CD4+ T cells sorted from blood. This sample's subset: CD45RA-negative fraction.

CDR3 bases: TGCGCCAGCAGCCAAGTAGGGGACAGGGCGAGGGCCCAGTACTTC. Protein sequence: CASSQVGDRARAQYF. The chain joins TRBV4-1 to TRBJ2-5; 9 bases map to TRBD1. The germline V gene encodes CDR1 MGHRA and CDR2 YSYEKL. Trimming cost V 1 base and J 9 bases; bases outside gene matches: 9. The CDR3 has 15 residues.